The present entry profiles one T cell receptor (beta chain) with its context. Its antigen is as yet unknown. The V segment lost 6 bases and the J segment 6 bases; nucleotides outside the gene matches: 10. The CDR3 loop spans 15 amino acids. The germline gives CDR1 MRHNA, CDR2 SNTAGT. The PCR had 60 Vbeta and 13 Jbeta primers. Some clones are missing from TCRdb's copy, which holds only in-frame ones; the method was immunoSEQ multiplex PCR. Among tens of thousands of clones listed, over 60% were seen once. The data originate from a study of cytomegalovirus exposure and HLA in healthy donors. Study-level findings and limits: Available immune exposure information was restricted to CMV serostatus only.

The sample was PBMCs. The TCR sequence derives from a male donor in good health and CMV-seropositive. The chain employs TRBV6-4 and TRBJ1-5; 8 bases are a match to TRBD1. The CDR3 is CASSRGRVVGQPQHF. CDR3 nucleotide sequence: TGTGCCAGCAGCAGGGGGCGCGTCGTCGGTCAGCCCCAGCATTTT.